This T cell receptor (beta chain) was obtained from a study of T cells after yellow fever vaccination. In the study overall: Fractions containing few cells were prepared with SMART-Seq v4 Ultra Low Input. Study outcomes and limitations: It was a weaker secondary response, yet one that peaked faster, at day 5 versus 15.

A single record per CDR3 protein comes from TCRdb applying MiXCR to the 5' RACE reads. The repertoire holds a few hundred thousand distinct CDR3 sequences, with around a sixth as singletons. As to this clonotype: Its cognate antigen is unknown.

V lost 0 bases and J 5 bases, leaving 10 bases between the germline ends. The CDR3 is 14 residues long. In germline, CDR1 is MNHEY, CDR2 SVGAGI. The sample here was PBMCs, taken before the yellow fever booster vaccination. This chain uses TRBV6-5 with TRBJ1-1; tentative D call: TRBD1 (6 bases). This TCR was sampled from a man between 18 and 35 years old who received the YFV17D yellow fever vaccine. CDR3 nucleotide sequence: TGTGCCAGCAGTTACTCCCAACAGGGAACTGAAGCTTTCTTT. Its protein product is CASSYSQQGTEAFF.